The present TCR beta chain was sequenced within a study of OX40 agonist ivuxolimab in advanced cancers. This CDR3 is built from 14 residues. V was cut by 6 bases and J by 0 bases, with 9 bases left in between. Germline-derived CDR1 and CDR2 are MNHEY and SVGAGI. TCRdb's table, derived via immunoSEQ multiplex PCR, lists solely in-frame clones and lacks some. In the table there are tens of thousands of clones, 75% to 90% of which are singletons. The V call is TRBV6-5, the J call TRBJ1-5; a weak D match, TRBD1 (6 bases). The sequencing used CD4+ or CD8+ T cells sorted from blood, collected in a trial of the OX40 agonist ivuxolimab. The receptor comes from an adult with an advanced solid tumor such as melanoma, head and neck, liver or kidney cancer. The CDR3 protein is CASRGGGSNQPQHF. The CDR3 DNA sequence: TGTGCCAGCAGGGGGGGCGGTAGCAATCAGCCCCAGCATTTT.